This TCR beta chain is drawn from a study of tissue T cells after allogeneic stem cell transplantation. General study findings and limits: Anatomically similar tissues had similar TCR repertoires within each patient. In patients and mice, blood and spleen missed much of tissue repertoire. Across patients, clones rarely overlapped, yet motif clusters were shared tissue-specifically.

Concerning this clone: The target antigen is unknown. Gene names refer to mouse genes. The read ends 1 residue shy of where the CDR3 ends; the end is completed using the germline J gene.

Time point here: mouse harvest day 14 after allogeneic transplant. The graft held 10^6 splenic CD5+ T cells and 10^7 T-cell-depleted bone marrow cells. Assay used: immunoSEQ multiplex PCR; TCRdb lists only in-frame clones, some missing. The sample has about 5,700 clones, 45% seen once; the top ten hold 13% to 15%. CDR1 is KGHPV and CDR2 is FQNQEV in the germline V gene (reference sequence). V was clipped by 5 bases and J by 6 bases; unmatched bases: 1. The CDR3 contains 12 residues. The genes are TRBV26 and TRBJ2-7; 10 nucleotides agree with TRBD1. Material: gut tissue. The clonotype comes from a female BALB/c mouse given C57BL/6 T cells with graft-versus-host disease after an allogeneic hematopoietic cell transplant. CDR3: CASSWDRGEQYF. Partial CDR3 DNA: TGTGCCAGCAGTTGGGACAGGGGTGAACAGTAC. Complete variable domain (other parts from reference TRBV26 and TRBJ2-7): NSKVIQTPRYLVKGQGQKAKMRCIPEKGHPVVFWYQQNKNNEFKFLINFQNQEVLQQIDMTEKRFSAECPSNSPCSLEIQSSEAGDSALYLCASSWDRGEQYFGPGTRLTVL.